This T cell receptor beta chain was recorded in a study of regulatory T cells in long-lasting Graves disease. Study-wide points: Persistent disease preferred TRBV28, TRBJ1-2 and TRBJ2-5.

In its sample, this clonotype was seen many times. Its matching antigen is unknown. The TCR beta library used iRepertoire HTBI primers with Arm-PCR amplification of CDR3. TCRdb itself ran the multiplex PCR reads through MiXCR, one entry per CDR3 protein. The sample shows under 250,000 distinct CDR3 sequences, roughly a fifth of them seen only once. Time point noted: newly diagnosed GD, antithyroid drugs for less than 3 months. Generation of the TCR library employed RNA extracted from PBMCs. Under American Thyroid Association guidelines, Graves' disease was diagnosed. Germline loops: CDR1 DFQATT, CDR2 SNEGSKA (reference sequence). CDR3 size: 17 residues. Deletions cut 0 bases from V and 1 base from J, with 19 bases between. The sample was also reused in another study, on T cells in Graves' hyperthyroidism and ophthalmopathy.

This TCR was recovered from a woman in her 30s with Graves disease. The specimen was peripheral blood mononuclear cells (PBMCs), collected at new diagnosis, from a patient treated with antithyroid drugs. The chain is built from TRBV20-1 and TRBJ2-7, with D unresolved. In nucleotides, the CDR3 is TGCAGTGCTAGAGATGTGGCTTATGGGAAAAATTCCTACGAGCAGTACTTC. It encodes CSARDVAYGKNSYEQYF.